This TCR beta chain was profiled in a study of blood T cell repertoires in COVID-19. J was trimmed by 5 bases and V by 4 bases; bases with no gene match: 5. Germline loops: CDR1 SNHLY, CDR2 FYNNEI. The CDR3 length is 15 residues. Data came from immunoSEQ multiplex PCR; TCRdb stores just in-frame clones and leaves some out. The table lists some 450,000 clones, around 88% of them singletons. The chain employs TRBV2 and TRBJ2-7; TRBD2 matches at 13 bases. The origin of this receptor is a woman between 50 and 59 years old with COVID-19, enrolled during active disease. Source material: peripheral blood. The chain's CDR3 is CASSVGTSGTHEQYF. CDR3 coding DNA: TGTGCCAGCAGTGTTGGGACTAGCGGGACCCACGAGCAGTACTTC.